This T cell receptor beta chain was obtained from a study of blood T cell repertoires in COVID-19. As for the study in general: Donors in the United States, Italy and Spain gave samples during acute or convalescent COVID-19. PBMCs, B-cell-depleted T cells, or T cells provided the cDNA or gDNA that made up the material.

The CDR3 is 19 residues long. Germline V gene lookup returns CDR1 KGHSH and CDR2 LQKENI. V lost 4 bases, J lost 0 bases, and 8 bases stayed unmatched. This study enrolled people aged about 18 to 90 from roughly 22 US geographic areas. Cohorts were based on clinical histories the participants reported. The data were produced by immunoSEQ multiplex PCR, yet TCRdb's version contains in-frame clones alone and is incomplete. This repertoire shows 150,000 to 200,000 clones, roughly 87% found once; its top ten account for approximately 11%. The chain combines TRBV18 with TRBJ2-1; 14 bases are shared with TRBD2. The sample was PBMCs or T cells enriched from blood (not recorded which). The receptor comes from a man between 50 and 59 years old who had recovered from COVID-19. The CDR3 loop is CASSQGTSGSLPSYNEQFF. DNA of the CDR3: TGTGCCAGCTCACAAGGGACTAGCGGGAGCTTACCCTCCTACAATGAGCAGTTCTTC.